This T cell receptor beta chain is from a study of regulatory T cells in long-lasting Graves disease. Germline CDR1 and CDR2: MDHEN and SYDVKM. The CDR3 consists of 14 residues. Trimming removed 5 bases from V and 4 bases from J; junction bases left unmatched: 6. As for time point: newly diagnosed GD, antithyroid drugs for less than 3 months. Isolated PBMC RNA provided the starting material for the TCR library. This clonotype was counted a few times. Researchers made TCR beta libraries by using iRepertoire HTBI primers and running Arm-PCR on CDR3 regions. MiXCR, run by TCRdb on the multiplex PCR reads, gives a single entry per CDR3 protein. The profile shows more than 450,000 distinct CDR3 sequences, 16% of them singletons. The same specimen was also included in a second study, on T cells in Graves' hyperthyroidism and ophthalmopathy.

The rearrangement joins TRBV28 to TRBJ2-5; 8 bases align to TRBD1. The sequence came from a man aged 40-49 years with Graves disease. Sequencing was performed on peripheral blood mononuclear cells (PBMCs), taken at new diagnosis, from a patient treated with antithyroid drugs. The CDR3 DNA is TGTGCCAGCAGTCCCCAGGGGGCTACAGAGACCCAGTACTTC. This encodes CASSPQGATETQYF.